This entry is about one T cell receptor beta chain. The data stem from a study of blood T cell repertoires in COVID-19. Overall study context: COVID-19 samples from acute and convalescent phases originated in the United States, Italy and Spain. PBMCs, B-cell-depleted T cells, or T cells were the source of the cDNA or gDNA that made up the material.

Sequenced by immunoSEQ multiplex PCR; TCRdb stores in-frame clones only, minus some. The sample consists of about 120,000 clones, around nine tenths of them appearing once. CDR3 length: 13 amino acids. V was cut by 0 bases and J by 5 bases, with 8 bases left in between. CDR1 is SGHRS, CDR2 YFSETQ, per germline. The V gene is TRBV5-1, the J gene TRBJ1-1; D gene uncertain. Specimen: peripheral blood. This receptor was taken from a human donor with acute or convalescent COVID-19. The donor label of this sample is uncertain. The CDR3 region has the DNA TGCGCCAGCAGCTTGGAGCGGGTTACTGAAGCTTTCTTT. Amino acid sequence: CASSLERVTEAFF.